The 10 T cell receptor beta chains presented below share a single source sample, sequenced in a study of beta chain features in type 1 diabetes. Study conclusions and caveats: The study found moderately but significantly shorter TCRB CDR3s in all four CD4+ subsets of Type 1 diabetes patients.

These receptors have no known antigen. As every portion of the isolated RNA was reverse transcribed, the sequencing read expressed TCRB transcripts. Sequenced by immunoSEQ multiplex PCR; TCRdb stores in-frame clones only, minus some. The data contain about 660,000 clones, more than 13% of them singletons. Material: naive CD4+ T cells from blood. These receptors came from a young man with type 1 diabetes.

The V gene is TRBV15, the J gene TRBJ2-7; tentative D call: TRBD1 (5 bases). Germline V CDR1 and CDR2: LNHNV, YYDKDF (reference sequence). This CDR3 spans 16 amino acids. V was shortened by 0 bases and J by 2 bases, with 14 bases between the two germline ends. The CDR3: CATSRDYSQGTYEQYF. The CDR3 nucleotides read TGTGCCACCAGCAGAGATTATAGTCAGGGAACCTACGAGCAGTACTTC.

With regard to this clone: Other DNA sequences of this sample code for an identical CDR3. This chain joins TRBV28 and TRBJ2-7, with D unresolved. V lost 6 bases and J 0 bases, leaving 3 bases between the germline ends. Germline-derived CDR1 and CDR2 are MDHEN and SYDVKM. The CDR3 extends over 11 amino acids. CDR3 sequence (DNA): TGTGCCAGCAGAAGCTCCTACGAGCAGTACTTC. Translating it yields CASRSSYEQYF.

This clone was observed once. The junction and the germline gene differ at one end; a read error may be behind it. This sample also contains other DNA sequences that code for the same CDR3. The J gene is TRBJ2-2, the V gene TRBV9; D might be TRBD2 (5 bases). Germline CDR1 and CDR2: SGDLS and YYNGEE. The length of the CDR3 is 14 residues. The CDR3 DNA is TGTGCCAGCAGCTTGGCGGGCGACACCGGAGAGCTGTTTTTT. This sequence encodes CASSLAGDTGELFF. Full variable domain (remainder filled in from reference TRBV9 and TRBJ2-2): DSGVTQTPKHLITATGQRVTLRCSPRSGDLSVYWYQQSLDQGLQFLIQYYNGEERAKGNILERFSAQQFPDLHSELNLSSLELGDSALYFCASSLAGDTGELFFGEGSRLTVL.

There are a few counts of this clone. The genes are TRBV4-1 and TRBJ2-1; D uncertain. V was cut by 8 bases and J by 6 bases, with 17 bases left in between. Germline-derived CDR1 and CDR2 are MGHRA and YSYEKL. CDR3 length: 14 residues. CDR3 nucleotides: TGCGCCAGCGGCCTAACAACAAGGGTCAATGAGCAGTTCTTC. Translated, it gives CASGLTTRVNEQFF.

The chain employs TRBV5-1 and TRBJ2-3; 13 bases map to TRBD2. The V segment lost 4 bases and the J segment 4 bases; nucleotides outside the gene matches: 6. This CDR3 comprises 16 residues. Germline assignment: CDR1 SGHRS and CDR2 YFSETQ. The CDR3 DNA reads TGCGCCAGCAGCGTAGGACTAGCGGGAGTTGCAGATACGCAGTATTTT. Its translation: CASSVGLAGVADTQYF.

The chain carries TRBV9 and TRBJ1-2; TRBD1 aligns across 8 bases. CDR1 SGDLS and CDR2 YYNGEE come from the germline V gene. The CDR3 length is 15 residues. V shed 3 bases, J shed 6 bases, and the junction held 10 bases outside the gene matches. The CDR3 loop reads CASSAARTGRDGYTF. The CDR3, as DNA: TGTGCCAGCAGCGCCGCGAGGACAGGGCGGGATGGCTACACCTTC.

Comment on this clone: The sample has other DNA sequences that encode this CDR3 too. The CDR3 region has the DNA TGTGCCTGGAGTCCGGGGCTTTACAATGAGCAGTTCTTC. Its translation is CAWSPGLYNEQFF. The rearrangement uses TRBV30 and TRBJ2-1, with D possibly being TRBD1 or TRBD2 (5 bases each). Trimming shortened V by 2 bases and J by 4 bases, and 9 bases separated the two germline ends. This CDR3 is 13 amino acids long. In germline, CDR1 is GTSNPN, CDR2 SVGIG (reference sequence). Looking up the rest from reference TRBV30 and TRBJ2-1 gives the full variable domain: SQTIHQWPATLVQPVGSPLSLECTVEGTSNPNLYWYRQAAGRGLQLLFYSVGIGQISSEVPQNLSASRPQDRQFILSSKKLLLSDSGFYLCAWSPGLYNEQFFGPGTRLTVL.

The chain has TRBV7-2 and TRBJ2-5; D is unresolved. The ends were cut back, 8 bases at V and 1 base at J, with 8 bases in the middle. The CDR3 length is 12 residues. Germline assignment: CDR1 SGHTA and CDR2 FQGNSA. The CDR3, as DNA: TGTGCCAGCGGCGCTTCCCAAGAGACCCAGTACTTC. This translates into CASGASQETQYF.

This sequence joins TRBV7-9 and TRBJ2-1, with 8 bases that match TRBD2. J gave up 8 bases and V 0 bases, and 12 bases lay outside the gene matches. Germline V gene lookup returns CDR1 SEHNR and CDR2 FQNEAQ (reference sequence). The CDR3 extends over 17 amino acids. CDR3 coding DNA: TGTGCCAGCAGCTTAGCACCCGGGAGGGGTCGAATGGATGAGCAGTTCTTC. Amino acid sequence: CASSLAPGRGRMDEQFF.

The chain couples TRBV30 to TRBJ2-7; D is unclear. Trimming removed 6 bases at V and 3 bases at J, with 9 bases between. This CDR3 has 11 amino acids. In germline, CDR1 is GTSNPN, CDR2 SVGIG (reference sequence). CDR3 in DNA: TGTGCCTGTAAGACACGCTACGAGCAGTACTTC. Its translation is CACKTRYEQYF.